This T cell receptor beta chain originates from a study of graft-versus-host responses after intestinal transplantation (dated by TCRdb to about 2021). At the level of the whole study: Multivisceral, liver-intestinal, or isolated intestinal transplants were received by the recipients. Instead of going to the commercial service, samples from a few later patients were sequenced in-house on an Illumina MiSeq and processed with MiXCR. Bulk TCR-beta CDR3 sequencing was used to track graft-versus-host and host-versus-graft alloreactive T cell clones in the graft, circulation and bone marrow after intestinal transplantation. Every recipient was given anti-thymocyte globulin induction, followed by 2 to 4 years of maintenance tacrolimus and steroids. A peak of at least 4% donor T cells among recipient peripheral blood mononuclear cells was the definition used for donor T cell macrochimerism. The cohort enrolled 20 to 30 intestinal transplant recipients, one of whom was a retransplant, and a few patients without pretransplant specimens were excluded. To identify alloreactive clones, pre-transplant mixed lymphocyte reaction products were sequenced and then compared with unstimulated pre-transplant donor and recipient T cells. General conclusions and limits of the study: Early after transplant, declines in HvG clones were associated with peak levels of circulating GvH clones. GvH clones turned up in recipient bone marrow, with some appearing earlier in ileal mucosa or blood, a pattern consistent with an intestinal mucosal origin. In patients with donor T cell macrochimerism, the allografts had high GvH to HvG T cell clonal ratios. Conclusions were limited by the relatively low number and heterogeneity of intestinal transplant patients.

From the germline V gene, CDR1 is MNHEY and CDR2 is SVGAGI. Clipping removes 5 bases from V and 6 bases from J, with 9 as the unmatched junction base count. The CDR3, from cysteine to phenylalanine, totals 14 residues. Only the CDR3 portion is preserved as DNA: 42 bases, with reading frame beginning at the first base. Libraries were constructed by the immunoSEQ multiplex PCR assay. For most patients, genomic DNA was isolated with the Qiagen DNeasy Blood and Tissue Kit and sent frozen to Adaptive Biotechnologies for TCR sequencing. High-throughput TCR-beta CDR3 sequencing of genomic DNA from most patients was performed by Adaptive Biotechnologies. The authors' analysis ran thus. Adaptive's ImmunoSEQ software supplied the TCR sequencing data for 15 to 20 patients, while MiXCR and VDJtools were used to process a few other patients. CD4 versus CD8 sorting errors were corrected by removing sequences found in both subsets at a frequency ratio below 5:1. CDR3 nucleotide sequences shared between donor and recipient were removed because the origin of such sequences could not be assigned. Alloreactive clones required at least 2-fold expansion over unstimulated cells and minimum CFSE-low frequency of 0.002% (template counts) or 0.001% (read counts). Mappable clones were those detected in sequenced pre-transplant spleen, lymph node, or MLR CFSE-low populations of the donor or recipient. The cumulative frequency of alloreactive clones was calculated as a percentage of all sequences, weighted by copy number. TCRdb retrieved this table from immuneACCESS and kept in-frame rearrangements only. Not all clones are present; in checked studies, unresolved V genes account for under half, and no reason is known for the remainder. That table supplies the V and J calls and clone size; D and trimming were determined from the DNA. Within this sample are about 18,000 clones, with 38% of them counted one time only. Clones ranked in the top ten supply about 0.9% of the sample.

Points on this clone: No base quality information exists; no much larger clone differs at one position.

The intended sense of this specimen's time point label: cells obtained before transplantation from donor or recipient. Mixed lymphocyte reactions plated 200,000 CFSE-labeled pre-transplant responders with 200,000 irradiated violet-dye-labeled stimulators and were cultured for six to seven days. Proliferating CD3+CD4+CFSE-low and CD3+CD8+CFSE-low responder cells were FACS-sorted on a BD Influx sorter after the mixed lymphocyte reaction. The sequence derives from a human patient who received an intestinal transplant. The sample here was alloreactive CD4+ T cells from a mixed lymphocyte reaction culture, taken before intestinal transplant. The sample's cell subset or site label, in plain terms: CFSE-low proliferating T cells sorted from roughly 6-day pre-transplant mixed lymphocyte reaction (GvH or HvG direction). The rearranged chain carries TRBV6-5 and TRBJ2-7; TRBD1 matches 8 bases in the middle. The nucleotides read TGTGCCAGCAGTGAACAACAGGGGGGTACCGAGCAGTACTTC. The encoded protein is CASSEQQGGTEQYF.